This T cell receptor (beta chain) was documented in a study of a mutant IDH1 vaccine in newly diagnosed glioma. About the research overall: Vaccines began 4-6 weeks after radiotherapy alone, or with temozolomide cycles. Those enrolled had earlier been treated with radiotherapy, temozolomide, or both, mostly both.

Concerning this clone: Its antigen is currently unknown.

Study-level findings and limits: Vaccination elicited immune responses in roughly 93% of patients. There seemed to be no relation between pseudoprogression and changes in top peripheral T cell clonotypes.

Profiled with immunoSEQ multiplex PCR; TCRdb holds only in-frame clones, not every one. The table lists about 65,000 clones, 70% to 90% of them singletons. Described time point: week 23, last vaccination. A single vaccine dose contained 300 ug of mutant IDH1 20-mer peptide, and topical imiquimod was used with it. This CDR3 is 15 amino acids long. Trimming shortened V by 6 bases and J by 2 bases, and 14 bases separated the two germline ends. Germline CDR1 LNHDA, CDR2 SQIVND (reference sequence). V usage is TRBV19 and J usage is TRBJ1-5, with D perhaps matching TRBD1 (6 bases). The material sequenced was PBMCs, taken from a glioma patient whose treatment included an IDH1 peptide vaccine. The source is a man aged 25 to 45 with glioma. CDR3 protein: CASRRDTRGNQPQHF. CDR3 nucleotide sequence: TGTGCCAGTAGGCGGGACACTCGAGGCAATCAGCCCCAGCATTTT.